This T cell receptor (beta chain) stems from a study of blood T cell repertoires in COVID-19 (dated by TCRdb to about 2020). Study-wide context: Collaborator samples came from the United States, Italy and Spain and covered acute and convalescent phases of COVID-19. Where HLA class I and class II types were available, the types were taken from metadata supplied by the sample provider, not from assay-based typing. The dataset comprised deeply sampled blood TCRbeta repertoires from subjects exposed to, actively infected with, or recovered from COVID-19. The samples were drawn from two sources: the first 160 participants of the ongoing ImmuneRACE study, and 1,200 or so subjects contributed by 6 global collaborators. The repertoires were released in a freely available public database meant as a resource for research on the immune response to SARS-CoV-2. Sample metadata almost always included a de-identified subject ID, COVID-19 status, age in years and sex. The material from the prospective study consisted of cDNA or gDNA derived from T cells, B-cell-depleted T cells, or PBMCs.

TCRbeta CDR3 regions were amplified from genomic DNA by means of the immunoSEQ Assay, a bias-controlled multiplex PCR. The published analysis was carried out like this. The number of nucleated cells in each sample was estimated by amplification of reference gene primers within the assay. To quantify the absolute abundance of each unique TCRbeta CDR3 rearrangement, sequence reads were collapsed and filtered. For each sample, productive Simpson clonality was calculated by taking the square root of Simpson's diversity index across productive rearrangements. Sourced from immuneACCESS, this table was stored by TCRdb with only in-frame sequences that have V and J called. A share of the clones is absent; for the studies checked, an unresolved V gene accounts for under half, and the remainder has no known explanation. The V and J calls and clone size are taken from that table; D and trimming were inferred from the DNA. The sample table contains some 14,000 clones; only one count was recorded for approximately 90% of them. The leading ten clones occupy less than 3.5% of the sample.

What the authors observed across the whole study: The quantity of clinical and demographic metadata differed by source and by participant and was supplied without curation.

The collaborating institutions used their own protocols to collect whole blood in K2EDTA tubes. Collaborator samples were shipped for TCRbeta analysis as frozen whole blood, isolated PBMCs, or DNA extracted from either sample type. As concerns this clone: Its binding antigen is unknown. There are no base qualities to consult, and no much larger clone falls within one base.

From cysteine to phenylalanine, the CDR3 is 15 amino acids long. CDR3 DNA only is kept here, 45 bases in frame from base 1. CDR1 and CDR2 (SGDLS, YYNGEE) derive from the germline V gene. Ends trimmed: V by 5 bases, J by 1 base; bases unmatched to a gene: 7. This sequence originates from a human donor in a cohort sampled during active COVID-19. Sample: peripheral blood. The chain employs TRBV9 and TRBJ2-3; 7 central nucleotides agree with TRBD1. CDR3 sequence: CASRSTGLGTDTQYF. The nucleotide sequence reads as follows: TGTGCCAGCAGATCGACAGGGTTGGGCACAGATACGCAGTATTTT.